Ten or more counts support the clone carrying this T cell receptor beta chain. A read error may account for a junction end that differs from germline. The sample is drawn from a study of regulatory T cells in long-lasting Graves disease. Time point: newly diagnosed GD, antithyroid drugs for less than 3 months. PBMC-derived RNA was used for the TCR library. Library construction for TCR beta used iRepertoire HTBI primers and Arm-PCR of CDR3 regions. TCRdb redid the calling of the multiplex PCR reads with MiXCR, one entry per CDR3 protein. The top ten hold approximately 20% of the sample, which has under 800,000 distinct CDR3 sequences, about 15% seen once. This CDR3 spans 14 amino acids. Germline V gene lookup returns CDR1 SNHLY and CDR2 FYNNEI. Another study also made use of these data, one on T cells in Graves' hyperthyroidism and ophthalmopathy.

The chain joins TRBV2 to TRBJ2-1; 8 bases agree with TRBD2. The clonotype comes from a woman aged 30 to 39 with Graves disease. The material was peripheral blood mononuclear cells (PBMCs), obtained at new diagnosis, from a patient treated with antithyroid drugs. Here the CDR3 DNA reads TGTGCCAGCAGTAAAGCGGGAGCCTACAATGAGCAGTTCTTC. It translates to CASSKAGAYNEQFF.